This T cell receptor (beta chain) was recovered during a study of OX40 agonist ivuxolimab in advanced cancers. About the research overall: Patients received ivuxolimab, an intravenous treatment, every 2 weeks at 0.01 to 10 mg/kg. Notes on the study in general: Mean expanded clone counts were higher in CD8+ than CD4+ T cells.

Sequencing used immunoSEQ multiplex PCR; TCRdb keeps in-frame clones, though not all of them. The repertoire includes about 91,000 clones, approximately 90% of them detected once, and roughly 0.52% sits in the top ten. In germline, CDR1 is MNHEY, CDR2 SMNVEV (reference sequence). CDR3 size: 13 residues. V was shortened by 1 base and J by 11 bases, with 11 bases between the two germline ends. The cohort excluded patients with autoimmune disease history or systemic immunosuppression. Blood was sampled at baseline, cycle 4 day 1, and cycle 7 day 1. On this clone: Its target is unknown.

The sequence was obtained from an adult with an advanced solid tumor such as melanoma, head and neck, liver or kidney cancer. The chain is built from TRBV27 and TRBJ2-2, with D perhaps matching TRBD2 (6 bases). The sequenced sample was CD4+ or CD8+ T cells sorted from blood, obtained in a trial of the OX40 agonist ivuxolimab. The CDR3 nucleotides are TGTGCCAGCAGTTTATTCGGCGGGGTTGAGCTGTTTTTT. Amino acid sequence: CASSLFGGVELFF.